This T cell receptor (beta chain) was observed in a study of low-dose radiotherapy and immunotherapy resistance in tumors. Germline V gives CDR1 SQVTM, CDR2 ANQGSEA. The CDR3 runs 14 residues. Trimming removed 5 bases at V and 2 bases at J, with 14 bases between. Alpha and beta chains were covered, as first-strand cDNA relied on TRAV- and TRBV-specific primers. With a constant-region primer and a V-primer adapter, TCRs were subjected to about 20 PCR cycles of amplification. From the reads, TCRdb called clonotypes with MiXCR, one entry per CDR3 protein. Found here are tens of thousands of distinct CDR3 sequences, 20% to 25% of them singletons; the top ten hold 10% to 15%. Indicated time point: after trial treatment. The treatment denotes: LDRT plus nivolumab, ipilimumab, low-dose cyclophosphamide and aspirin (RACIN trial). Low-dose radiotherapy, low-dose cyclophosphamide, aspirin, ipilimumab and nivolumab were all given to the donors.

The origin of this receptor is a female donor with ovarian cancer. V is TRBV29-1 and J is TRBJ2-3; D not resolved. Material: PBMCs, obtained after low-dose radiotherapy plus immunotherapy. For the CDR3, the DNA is TGCAGCGTTATACAGACAAGACACACAGATACGCAGTATTTT. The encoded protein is CSVIQTRHTDTQYF.